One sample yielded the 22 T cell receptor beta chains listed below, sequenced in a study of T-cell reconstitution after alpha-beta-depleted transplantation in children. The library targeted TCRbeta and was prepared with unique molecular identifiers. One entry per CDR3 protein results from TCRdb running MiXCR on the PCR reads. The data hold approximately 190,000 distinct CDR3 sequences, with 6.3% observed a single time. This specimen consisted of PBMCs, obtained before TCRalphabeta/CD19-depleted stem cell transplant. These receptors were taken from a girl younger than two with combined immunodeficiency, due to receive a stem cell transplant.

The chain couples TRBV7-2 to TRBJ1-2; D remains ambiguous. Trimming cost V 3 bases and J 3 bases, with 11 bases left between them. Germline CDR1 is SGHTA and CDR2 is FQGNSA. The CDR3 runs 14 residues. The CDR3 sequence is CASSLSRGHYGYTF. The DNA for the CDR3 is TGTGCCAGCAGCTTGTCTCGGGGTCACTATGGCTACACCTTC.

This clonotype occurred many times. The CDR3 region is CATSDSPPDSIYNEQFF. The CDR3 bases are TGTGCCACCAGTGATTCCCCCCCTGACAGTATTTACAATGAGCAGTTCTTC. The gene calls are TRBV24-1 and TRBJ2-1; D is perhaps TRBD1 (5 bases). The CDR3 runs 17 residues. CDR1 and CDR2 from the germline V gene are KGHDR and SFDVKD. Trimming stripped 2 bases from V and 4 bases from J, with 17 bases between.

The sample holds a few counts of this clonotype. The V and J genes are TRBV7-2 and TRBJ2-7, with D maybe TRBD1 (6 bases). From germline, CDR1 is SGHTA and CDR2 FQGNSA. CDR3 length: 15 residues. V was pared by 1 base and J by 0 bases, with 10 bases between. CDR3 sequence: CASSLVGGASYEQYF. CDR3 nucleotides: TGTGCCAGCAGCTTAGTAGGGGGAGCCTCCTACGAGCAGTACTTC. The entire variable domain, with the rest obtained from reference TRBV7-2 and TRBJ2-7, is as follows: GAGVSQSPSNKVTEKGKDVELRCDPISGHTALYWYRQSLGQGLEFLIYFQGNSAPDKSGLPSDRFSAERTGGSVSTLTIQRTQQEDSAVYLCASSLVGGASYEQYFGPGTRLTVT.

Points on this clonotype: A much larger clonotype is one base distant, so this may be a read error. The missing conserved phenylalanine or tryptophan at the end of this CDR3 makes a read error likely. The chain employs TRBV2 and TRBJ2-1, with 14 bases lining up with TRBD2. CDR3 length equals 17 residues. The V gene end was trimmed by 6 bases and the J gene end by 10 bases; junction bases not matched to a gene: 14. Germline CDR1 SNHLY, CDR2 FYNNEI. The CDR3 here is CASRLGLAGEKVREQFC. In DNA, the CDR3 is TGTGCCAGCAGGCTGGGACTAGCGGGAGAAAAGGTACGAGAGCAGTTCTGC.

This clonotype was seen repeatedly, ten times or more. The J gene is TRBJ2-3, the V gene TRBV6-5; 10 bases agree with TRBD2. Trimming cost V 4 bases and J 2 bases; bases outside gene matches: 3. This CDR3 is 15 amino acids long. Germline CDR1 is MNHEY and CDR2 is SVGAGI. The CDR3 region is CASSSSGGVTDTQYF. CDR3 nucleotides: TGTGCCAGCAGTTCTAGCGGGGGAGTCACAGATACGCAGTATTTT.

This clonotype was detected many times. The CDR3 DNA sequence: TGTGCCACCAGCAGCTTGGGGGGGGGACCCTACGAGCAGTACTTC. This sequence encodes CATSSLGGGPYEQYF. The chain links TRBV15 to TRBJ2-7; 7 bases are a match to TRBD2. After removal of 3 bases from V and 2 bases from J, the junction contained 7 bases not matched to a gene. From germline, CDR1 is LNHNV and CDR2 YYDKDF (reference sequence). The CDR3 loop spans 15 amino acids.

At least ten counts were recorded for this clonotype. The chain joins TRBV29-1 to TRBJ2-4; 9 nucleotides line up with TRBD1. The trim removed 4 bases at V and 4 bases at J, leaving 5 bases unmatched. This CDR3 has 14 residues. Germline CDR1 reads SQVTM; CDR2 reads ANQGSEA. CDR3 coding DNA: TGCAGCGTTGCCGGGACAGGGACAAAAAACATTCAGTACTTC. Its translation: CSVAGTGTKNIQYF.

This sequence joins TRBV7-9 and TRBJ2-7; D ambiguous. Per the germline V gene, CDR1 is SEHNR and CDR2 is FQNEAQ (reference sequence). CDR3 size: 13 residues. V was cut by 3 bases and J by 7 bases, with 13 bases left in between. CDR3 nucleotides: TGTGCCAGCAGCTTGAGCCCGGGTTGGGAGCAGTACTTC. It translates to CASSLSPGWEQYF.

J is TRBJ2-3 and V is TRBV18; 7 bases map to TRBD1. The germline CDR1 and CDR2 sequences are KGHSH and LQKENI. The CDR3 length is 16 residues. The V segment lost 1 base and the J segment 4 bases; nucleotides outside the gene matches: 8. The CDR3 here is CASSPLLGTVADTQYF. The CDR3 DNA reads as TGTGCCAGCTCACCACTCCTCGGGACAGTGGCAGATACGCAGTATTTT.

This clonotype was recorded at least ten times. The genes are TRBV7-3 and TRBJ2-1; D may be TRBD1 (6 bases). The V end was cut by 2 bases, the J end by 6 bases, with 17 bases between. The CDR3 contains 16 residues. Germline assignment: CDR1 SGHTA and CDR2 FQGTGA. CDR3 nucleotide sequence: TGTGCCAGCAGCTTAGAAGGGTACAACAGGGCCAATGAGCAGTTCTTC. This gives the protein CASSLEGYNRANEQFF.

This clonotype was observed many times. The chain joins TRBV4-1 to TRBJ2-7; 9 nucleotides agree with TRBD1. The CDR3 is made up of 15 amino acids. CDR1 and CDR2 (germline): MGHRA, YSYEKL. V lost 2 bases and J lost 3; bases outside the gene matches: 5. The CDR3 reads CASSQLGTGIYEQYF. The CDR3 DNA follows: TGCGCCAGCAGCCAACTAGGGACAGGGATCTACGAGCAGTACTTC.

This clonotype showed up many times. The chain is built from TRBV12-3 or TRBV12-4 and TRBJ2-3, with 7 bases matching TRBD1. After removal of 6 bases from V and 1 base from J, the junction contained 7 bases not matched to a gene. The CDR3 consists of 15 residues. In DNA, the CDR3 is TGTGCCAGCAGAACGACCGGGACAGGCACAGATACGCAGTATTTT. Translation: CASRTTGTGTDTQYF.

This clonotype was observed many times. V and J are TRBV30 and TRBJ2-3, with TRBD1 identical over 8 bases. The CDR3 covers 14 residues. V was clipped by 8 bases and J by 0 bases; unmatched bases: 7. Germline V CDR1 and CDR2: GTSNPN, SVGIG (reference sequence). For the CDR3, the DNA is TGTGCCGCAGACAGGGGTGTTAGCACAGATACGCAGTATTTT. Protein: CAADRGVSTDTQYF.

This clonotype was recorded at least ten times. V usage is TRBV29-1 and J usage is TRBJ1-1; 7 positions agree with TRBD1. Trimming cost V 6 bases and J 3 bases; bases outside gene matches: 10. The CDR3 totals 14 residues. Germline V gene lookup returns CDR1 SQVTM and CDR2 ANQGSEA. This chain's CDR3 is CSVAMGTGDTEAFF. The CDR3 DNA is TGCAGCGTGGCGATGGGAACAGGGGACACTGAAGCTTTCTTT.

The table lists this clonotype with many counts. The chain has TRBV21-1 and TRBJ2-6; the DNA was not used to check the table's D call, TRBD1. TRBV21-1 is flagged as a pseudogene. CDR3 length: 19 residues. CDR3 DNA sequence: TGTGCCAGCAGTTATGCCGATGACGGGGCGAGCTCTGGGGCCAACGTCCTGACTTTC. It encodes CASSYADDGASSGANVLTF.

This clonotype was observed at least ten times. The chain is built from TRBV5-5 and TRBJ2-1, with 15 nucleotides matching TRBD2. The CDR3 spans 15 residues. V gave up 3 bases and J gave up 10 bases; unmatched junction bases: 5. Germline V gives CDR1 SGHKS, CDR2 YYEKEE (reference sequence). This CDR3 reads CASSSGLAGGGEQFF. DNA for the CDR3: TGTGCCAGCAGCTCCGGACTAGCGGGAGGGGGGGAGCAGTTCTTC.

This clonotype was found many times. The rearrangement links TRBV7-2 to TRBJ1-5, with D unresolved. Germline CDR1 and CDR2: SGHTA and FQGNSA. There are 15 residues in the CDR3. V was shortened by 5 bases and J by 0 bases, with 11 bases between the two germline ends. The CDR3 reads CASSPRSLSNQPQHF. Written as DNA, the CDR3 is TGTGCCAGCAGCCCTAGGTCCCTTAGCAATCAGCCCCAGCATTTT.

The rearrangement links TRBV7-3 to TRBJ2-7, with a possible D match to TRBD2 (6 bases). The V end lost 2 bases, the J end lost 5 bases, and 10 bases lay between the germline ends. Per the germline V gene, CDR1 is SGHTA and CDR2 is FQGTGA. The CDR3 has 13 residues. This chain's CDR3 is CASSLVGGHEQYF. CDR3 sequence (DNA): TGTGCCAGCAGCTTAGTCGGAGGGCACGAGCAGTACTTC. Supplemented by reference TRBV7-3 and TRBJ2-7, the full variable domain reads GAGVSQTPSNKVTEKGKYVELRCDPISGHTALYWYRQSLGQGPEFLIYFQGTGAADDSGLPNDRFFAVRPEGSVSTLKIQRTERGDSAVYLCASSLVGGHEQYFGPGTRLTVT.

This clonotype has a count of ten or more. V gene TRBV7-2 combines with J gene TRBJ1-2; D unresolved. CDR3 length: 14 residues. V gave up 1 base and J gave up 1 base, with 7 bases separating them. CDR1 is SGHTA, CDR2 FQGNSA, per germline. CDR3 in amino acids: CASSLVSDNYGYTF. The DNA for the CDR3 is TGTGCCAGCAGCTTAGTTTCAGATAACTATGGCTACACCTTC.

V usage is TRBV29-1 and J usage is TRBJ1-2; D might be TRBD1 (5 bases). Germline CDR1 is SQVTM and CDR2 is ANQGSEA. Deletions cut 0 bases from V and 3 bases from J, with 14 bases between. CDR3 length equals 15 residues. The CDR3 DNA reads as TGCAGCGTTGAAGATTTGGGGGGAGGAGACTATGGCTACACCTTC. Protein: CSVEDLGGGDYGYTF.

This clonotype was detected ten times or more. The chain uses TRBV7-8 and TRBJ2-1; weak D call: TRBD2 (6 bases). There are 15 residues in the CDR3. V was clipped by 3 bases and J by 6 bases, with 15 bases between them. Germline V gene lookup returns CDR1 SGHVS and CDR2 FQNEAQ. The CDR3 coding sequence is TGTGCCAGCAGCTTGGGCGGGGAGTTCTTCAATGAGCAGTTCTTC. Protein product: CASSLGGEFFNEQFF.

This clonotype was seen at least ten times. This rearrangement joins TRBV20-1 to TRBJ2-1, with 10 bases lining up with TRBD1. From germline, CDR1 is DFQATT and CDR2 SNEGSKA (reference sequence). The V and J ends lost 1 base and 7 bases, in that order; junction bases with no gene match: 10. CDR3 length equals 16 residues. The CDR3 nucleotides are TGCAGTGCTAGAGTAGGGGGGACAGGGGCCTGGAATGAGCAGTTCTTC. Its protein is CSARVGGTGAWNEQFF.